Detailed here is one T cell receptor (beta chain). Its cognate antigen is unknown. TCRdb's copy holds only in-frame clones and misses some; the assay was immunoSEQ multiplex PCR. The table shows around 120,000 clones, with 88% occurring only once. This CDR3 is built from 13 residues. Germline assignment: CDR1 SGHVS and CDR2 FQNEAQ. Trimming left V 8 bases short and J 0 bases short, with 8 bases between. This record comes from a study of PD-1 blockade in mismatch repair-deficient tumors. Whole-study results and caveats: Rapid post-treatment expansion, then contraction, generally preceding radiologic response, marked tumor-resident clones.

All patients were mismatch repair deficient, assessed by either PCR or immunohistochemistry. A few pembrolizumab responders had their TCRs sequenced. The sequence was obtained from an adult with mismatch repair-deficient cancer. V is TRBV7-8 and J is TRBJ2-1, with a tentative D call TRBD2 (6 bases). The sequencing here drew on peripheral blood, taken just over 70 weeks after starting pembrolizumab. The CDR3 spells CASRESSYNEQFF. The CDR3 region has the DNA TGTGCCAGCCGGGAGAGCTCCTACAATGAGCAGTTCTTC.